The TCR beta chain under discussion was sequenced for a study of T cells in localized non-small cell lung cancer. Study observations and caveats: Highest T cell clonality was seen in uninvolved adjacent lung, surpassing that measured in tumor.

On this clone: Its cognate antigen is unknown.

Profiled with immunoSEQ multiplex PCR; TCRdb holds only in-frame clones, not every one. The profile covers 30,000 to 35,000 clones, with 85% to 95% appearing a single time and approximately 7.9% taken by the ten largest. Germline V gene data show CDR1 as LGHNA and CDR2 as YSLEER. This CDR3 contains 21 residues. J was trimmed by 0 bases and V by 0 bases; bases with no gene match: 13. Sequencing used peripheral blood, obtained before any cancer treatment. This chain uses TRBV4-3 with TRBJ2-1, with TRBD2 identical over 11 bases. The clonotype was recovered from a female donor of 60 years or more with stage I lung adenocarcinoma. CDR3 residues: CASSQELAGGPGSSSYNEQFF. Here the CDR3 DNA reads TGCGCCAGCAGCCAAGAATTAGCGGGAGGGCCCGGCTCGAGCTCCTACAATGAGCAGTTCTTC.